This TCR beta chain derives from a study of identical twins. Deletions cut 5 bases from V and 7 bases from J, with 12 bases between. Germline CDR1 SGHTA, CDR2 FQGNSA. The CDR3 has 12 residues. TCRdb re-derived calls from the 5' RACE reads in MiXCR, one entry per CDR3 protein. The data show under 500,000 distinct CDR3 sequences, with roughly an eighth seen just once and approximately 0.98% held by the top ten. To note about this clonotype: Its antigen is currently unknown.

Study-level results: There was more out-of-frame TCR alpha sharing in monozygotic twins than models estimated. Low generation-probability sequences were in excess among twin-shared out-of-frame alpha sequences. Cross-sectional statistical analysis was relied on for the conclusions, without the same donors being followed. The more abundant beta clonotypes in cord blood had fewer insertions, and memory repertoires did not show this.

These same records also appear under a second study, on yellow fever vaccine responses in identical twins.

The TCR sequence derives from a woman between 18 and 30 years old in good health. Sequencing was carried out using CD4+ T cells sorted from blood. This rearrangement joins TRBV7-2 to TRBJ2-7, with D unresolved. The CDR3 sequence: CASSKPFREQYF. As DNA, the CDR3 is TGTGCCAGCAGCAAGCCGTTCCGGGAGCAGTACTTC.